These T cell receptor beta chains were read from a single sample in a study of T cell responses to AZD1222 COVID-19 vaccine. Only in-frame clones appear in the TCRdb table, and some are missing; sequencing was by immunoSEQ multiplex PCR. In the table there are about 79,000 clones, approximately 80% of which are singletons. The material sequenced was peripheral blood, taken on day 0 of AZD1222 vaccination. These receptor sequences come from an adult in good health. Each CDR3 is given without its conserved first and last residue.

v_call: TRBV18; cdr3_aa: ASSAGPPNTEAF
v_call: TRBV5-1; cdr3_aa: ASSYLTGLSCAEAF
v_call: TRBV18; cdr3_aa: ASSRDRVNTEAF
v_call: TRBV7-9; cdr3_aa: ASSSGTANTGGLF
v_call: TRBV4-1; cdr3_aa: ASSQDVRVPYNEQF
v_call: TRBV6-5; cdr3_aa: ASSLTFHLDTQY
v_call: TRBV7-9; cdr3_aa: ASSSIDTQY
v_call: TRBV6-1; cdr3_aa: ASSAASGTDTYEQY
v_call: TRBV7-2; cdr3_aa: ASSQNTGPNEKLF
v_call: TRBV18; cdr3_aa: ASSPGRTSNNSPLH
v_call: TRBV5-6; cdr3_aa: ASSLASNQETQY
v_call: TRBV9; cdr3_aa: ASSVATGGQTSGYT
v_call: TRBV4-1; cdr3_aa: ASSQAGGAPREQY
v_call: TRBV19; cdr3_aa: ASSPWGVTEAF
v_call: TRBV7-6; cdr3_aa: ASSSSGGRWETQY
v_call: TRBV13; cdr3_aa: ASRIALRQGAQASEQY
v_call: TRBV5-5; cdr3_aa: ASSLQWGTGGMNTEAF
v_call: TRBV18; cdr3_aa: ASSYLRPGDEQF
v_call: TRBV9; cdr3_aa: ATSSGGSSGANVLT
v_call: TRBV28; cdr3_aa: ASSPQGRDIQY
v_call: TRBV7-9; cdr3_aa: ASSQDGNSNQPQH
v_call: TRBV19; cdr3_aa: ASTADRGSNSPLH
v_call: TRBV28; cdr3_aa: ASRDRNSGNTIY
v_call: TRBV13; cdr3_aa: ASSPSTSGGVGYTQY
v_call: TRBV5-1; cdr3_aa: ASSLLAGGPVDTQY
v_call: TRBV7-7; cdr3_aa: ASAPGGNGDTQY
v_call: TRBV19; cdr3_aa: ASSMGPNEQF
v_call: TRBV2; cdr3_aa: ASRNRASTNYGYT
v_call: TRBV9; cdr3_aa: ASSPPGNLNNEQF
v_call: TRBV6-5; cdr3_aa: ASRAGTSGRWEQF
v_call: TRBV19; cdr3_aa: ASSIDILSTGELF
v_call: TRBV6-1; cdr3_aa: ASSDQTPTNTEAF
v_call: TRBV7-8; cdr3_aa: ASSLGDRGRGRAF
v_call: TRBV15; cdr3_aa: ATSRLGPGANVLT
v_call: TRBV5-1; cdr3_aa: ASSVMGQNTGELF
v_call: TRBV18; cdr3_aa: ASSPMAAPYNEQF
v_call: TRBV4-1; cdr3_aa: ASSPSTGGYNTDTQY
v_call: TRBV27; cdr3_aa: ASRQTGTLWTGELF
v_call: TRBV2; cdr3_aa: ASIRAGDYGYT
v_call: TRBV10-3; cdr3_aa: AISGDRNPEAF
v_call: TRBV19; cdr3_aa: ASSNPGSSEAF
v_call: TRBV29-1; cdr3_aa: SVYTGADYGYT
v_call: TRBV30; cdr3_aa: AWSVTGTNQPQH
v_call: TRBV15; cdr3_aa: ATTSEGNRGEKLF
v_call: TRBV2; cdr3_aa: ASSYDGTSGGATDTQY
v_call: TRBV15; cdr3_aa: ATSLRTGTYGPQH
v_call: TRBV6-1; cdr3_aa: ASSEGTRFDQPQH
v_call: TRBV2; cdr3_aa: ASSFLVPRGGTGELF
v_call: TRBV6-5; cdr3_aa: ASSYTAYSNQPQH
v_call: TRBV24-1; cdr3_aa: ATSRPGAEQY
v_call: TRBV3-1/TRBV3-2; cdr3_aa: ASRNTGADNSPLH
v_call: TRBV11-3; cdr3_aa: ASSSDSGNTIY
v_call: TRBV5-8; cdr3_aa: ASSSTGTGKYEQY
v_call: TRBV11-2; cdr3_aa: ASSPYYSSYNEQF
v_call: TRBV4-1; cdr3_aa: ASSQEVWGRGSFYGYT
v_call: TRBV12-3/TRBV12-4; cdr3_aa: ASSSSGGQPQH
v_call: TRBV3-1/TRBV3-2; cdr3_aa: ASSQAQTGTRGYT